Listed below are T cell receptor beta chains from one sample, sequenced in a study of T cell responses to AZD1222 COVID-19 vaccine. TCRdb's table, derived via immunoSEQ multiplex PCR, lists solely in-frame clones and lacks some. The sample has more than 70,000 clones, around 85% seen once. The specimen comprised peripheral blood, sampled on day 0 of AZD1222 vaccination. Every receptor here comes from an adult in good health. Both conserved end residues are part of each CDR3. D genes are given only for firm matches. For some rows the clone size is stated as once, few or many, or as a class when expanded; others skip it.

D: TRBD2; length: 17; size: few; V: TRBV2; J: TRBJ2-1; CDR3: CASSRLAGGDSYNEQFF; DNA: TGTGCCAGCAGTAGACTAGCGGGAGGGGATTCCTACAATGAGCAGTTCTTC
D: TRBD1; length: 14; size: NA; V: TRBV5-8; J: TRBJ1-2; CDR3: CASSLRQGAVGYTF; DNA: TGTGCCAGCAGCTTGCGTCAGGGGGCGGTTGGGTACACCTTC
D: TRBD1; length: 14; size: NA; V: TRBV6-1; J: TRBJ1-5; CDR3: CASSETGRYQPQHF; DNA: TGTGCCAGCAGTGAGACAGGGCGCTATCAGCCCCAGCATTTT
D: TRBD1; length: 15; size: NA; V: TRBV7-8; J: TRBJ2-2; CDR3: CASSFRGGYTGELFF; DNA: TGTGCCAGCAGCTTTAGAGGGGGCTATACCGGGGAGCTGTTTTTT
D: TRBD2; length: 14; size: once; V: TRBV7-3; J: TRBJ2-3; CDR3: CASSPGLATDTQYF; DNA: TGTGCCAGCAGCCCAGGACTAGCGACAGATACGCAGTATTTT
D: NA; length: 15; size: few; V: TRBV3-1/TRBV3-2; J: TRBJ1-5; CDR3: CASSQGGMGNQPQHF; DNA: TGTGCCAGCAGCCAAGGAGGGATGGGCAATCAGCCCCAGCATTTT
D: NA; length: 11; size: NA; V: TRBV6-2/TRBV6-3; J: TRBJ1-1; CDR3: CASSQGAEAFF; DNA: TGTGCCAGCAGTCAGGGTGCTGAAGCTTTCTTT
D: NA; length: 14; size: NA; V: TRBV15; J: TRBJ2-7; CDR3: CATSDPRRGYEQYF; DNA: TGTGCCACCAGCGACCCCCGAAGGGGGTACGAGCAGTACTTC
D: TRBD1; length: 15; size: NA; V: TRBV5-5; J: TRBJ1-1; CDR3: CASSPVGTGGTEAFF; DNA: TGTGCCAGCAGCCCGGTCGGGACAGGGGGCACTGAAGCTTTCTTT
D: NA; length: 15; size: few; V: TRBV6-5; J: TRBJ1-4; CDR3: CASSPIESTNEKLFF; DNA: TGTGCCAGCAGTCCTATAGAGTCCACTAATGAAAAACTGTTTTTT
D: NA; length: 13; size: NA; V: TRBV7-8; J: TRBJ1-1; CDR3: CATQKEGNTEAFF; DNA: TGTGCCACCCAAAAGGAGGGGAACACTGAAGCTTTCTTT
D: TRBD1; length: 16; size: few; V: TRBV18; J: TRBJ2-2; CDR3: CASSRGQGTNTGELFF; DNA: TGTGCCAGCTCACGAGGACAGGGGACGAACACCGGGGAGCTGTTTTTT
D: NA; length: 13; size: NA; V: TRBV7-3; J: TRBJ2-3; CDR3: CASSTSASDTQYF; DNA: TGTGCCAGCAGCACATCAGCGTCAGATACGCAGTATTTT
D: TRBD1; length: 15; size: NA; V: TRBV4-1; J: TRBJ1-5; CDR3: CASRLNRGRNQPQHF; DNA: TGCGCCAGCAGACTCAACAGGGGGCGGAATCAGCCCCAGCATTTT
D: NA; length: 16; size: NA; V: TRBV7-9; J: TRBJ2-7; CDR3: CASSPGLWDVRYEQYF; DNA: TGTGCCAGCAGCCCGGGACTGTGGGACGTCCGCTACGAGCAGTACTTC
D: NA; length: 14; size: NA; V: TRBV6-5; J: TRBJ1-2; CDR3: CASSYSLRAYGYTF; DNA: TGTGCCAGCAGTTACTCGCTCAGGGCTTATGGCTACACCTTC
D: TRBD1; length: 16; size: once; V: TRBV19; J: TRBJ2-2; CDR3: CASSIGTGGRAGELFF; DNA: TGTGCCAGTAGTATCGGGACAGGGGGCCGGGCCGGGGAGCTGTTTTTT
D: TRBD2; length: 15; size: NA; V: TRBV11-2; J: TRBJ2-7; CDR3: CASSSPLAGFYEQYF; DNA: TGTGCCAGCAGCTCCCCACTAGCGGGATTCTACGAGCAGTACTTC
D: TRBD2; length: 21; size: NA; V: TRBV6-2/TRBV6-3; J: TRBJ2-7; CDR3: CASSYSGRGLAGPESSYEQYF; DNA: TGTGCCAGCAGTTACTCGGGTCGGGGGCTAGCGGGACCCGAAAGCTCCTACGAGCAGTACTTC
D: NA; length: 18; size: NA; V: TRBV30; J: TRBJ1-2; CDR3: CAWSVQRGAAASNYGYTF; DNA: TGTGCCTGGAGTGTACAGAGAGGGGCAGCCGCCTCGAACTATGGCTACACCTTC
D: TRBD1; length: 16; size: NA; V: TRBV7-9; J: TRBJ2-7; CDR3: CASSAFPTGGDYEQYF; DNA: TGTGCCAGCAGCGCCTTCCCGACAGGGGGCGATTACGAGCAGTACTTC
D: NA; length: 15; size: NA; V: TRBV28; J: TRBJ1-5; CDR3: CASTLGVHSNQPQHF; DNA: TGTGCCAGCACCCTCGGGGTCCACTCAAATCAGCCCCAGCATTTT
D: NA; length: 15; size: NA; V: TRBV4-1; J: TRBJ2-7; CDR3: CASSQGSTGIHEQYF; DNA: TGCGCCAGCAGCCAAGGGAGTACAGGGATCCACGAGCAGTACTTC
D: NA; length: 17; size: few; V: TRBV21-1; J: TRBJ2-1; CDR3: CASSGSRLAGVSHEQFF; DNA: TGTGCCAGCAGCGGATCCAGACTAGCGGGAGTGAGCCATGAGCAGTTCTTC
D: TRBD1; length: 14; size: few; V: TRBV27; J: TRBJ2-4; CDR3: CASSFLGQGTIQYF; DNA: TGTGCCAGCAGTTTCTTGGGACAGGGAACCATTCAGTACTTC
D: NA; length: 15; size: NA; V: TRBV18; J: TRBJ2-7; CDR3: CASSPRVIESYEQYF; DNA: TGTGCCAGCTCACCACGAGTTATAGAGTCCTACGAGCAGTACTTC
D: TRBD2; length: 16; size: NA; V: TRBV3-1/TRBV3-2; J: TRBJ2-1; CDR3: CASSLLGGRALNEQFF; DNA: TGTGCCAGCAGCCTCCTCGGCGGGAGGGCCTTGAATGAGCAGTTCTTC
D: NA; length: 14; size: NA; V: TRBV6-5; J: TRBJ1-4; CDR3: CASSRTGLREKLFF; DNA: TGTGCCAGCAGTCGAACAGGGTTGAGAGAAAAACTGTTTTTT
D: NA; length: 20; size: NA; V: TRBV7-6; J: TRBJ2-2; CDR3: CASSLALFSTGAGNTGELFF; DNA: TGTGCCAGCAGCTTAGCCCTATTTAGCACCGGGGCCGGGAACACCGGGGAGCTGTTTTTT
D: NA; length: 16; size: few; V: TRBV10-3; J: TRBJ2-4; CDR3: CAISESGRAAKNIQYF; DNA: TGTGCCATCAGTGAGTCGGGCAGGGCGGCCAAAAACATTCAGTACTTC
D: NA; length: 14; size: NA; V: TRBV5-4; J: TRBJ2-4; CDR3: CASSFVGAKNIQYF; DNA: TGTGCCAGCAGCTTTGTGGGGGCCAAAAACATTCAGTACTTC
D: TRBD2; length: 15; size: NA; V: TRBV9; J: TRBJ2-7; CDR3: CASSVGLADSYEQYF; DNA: TGTGCCAGCAGCGTAGGACTAGCGGACTCCTACGAGCAGTACTTC
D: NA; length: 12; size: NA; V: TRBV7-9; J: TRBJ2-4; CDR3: CASSLGREVPYF; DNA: TGTGCCAGCAGTCTGGGCAGGGAGGTTCCGTACTTC
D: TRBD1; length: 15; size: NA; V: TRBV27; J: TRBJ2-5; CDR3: CASSLTNRGWETQYF; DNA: TGTGCCAGCAGTTTAACAAACAGGGGCTGGGAGACCCAGTACTTC
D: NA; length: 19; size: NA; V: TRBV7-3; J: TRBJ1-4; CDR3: CASSLPPGTGDATNEKLFF; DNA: TGTGCCAGCAGCCTCCCCCCCGGGACGGGAGACGCAACTAATGAAAAACTGTTTTTT
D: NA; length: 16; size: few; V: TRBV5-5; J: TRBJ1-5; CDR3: CASSLATTSYNQPQHF; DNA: TGTGCCAGCAGCTTGGCCACTACTTCCTATAATCAGCCCCAGCATTTT
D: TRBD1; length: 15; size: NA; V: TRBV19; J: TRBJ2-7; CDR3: CASSMGQGVPYEQYF; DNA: TGTGCCAGTAGTATGGGACAGGGGGTTCCCTACGAGCAGTACTTC
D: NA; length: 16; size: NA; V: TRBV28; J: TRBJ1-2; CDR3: CASTLYPQTGVYGYTF; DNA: TGTGCCAGCACCCTTTATCCCCAGACAGGCGTCTATGGCTACACCTTC
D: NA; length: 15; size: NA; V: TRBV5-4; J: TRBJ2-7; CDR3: CASSTAGSVSYEQYF; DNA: TGTGCCAGCAGCACCGCCGGCTCAGTATCCTACGAGCAGTACTTC
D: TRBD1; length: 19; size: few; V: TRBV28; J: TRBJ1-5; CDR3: CASSRGPAGGYYSNQPQHF; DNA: TGTGCCAGCAGTCGTGGCCCTGCAGGGGGCTATTATAGCAATCAGCCCCAGCATTTT
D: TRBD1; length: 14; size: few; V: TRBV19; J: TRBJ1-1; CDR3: CASSPRTGETEAFF; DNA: TGTGCCAGTAGTCCAAGGACAGGGGAGACTGAAGCTTTCTTT
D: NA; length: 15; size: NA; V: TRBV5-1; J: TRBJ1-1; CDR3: CASSLALVKDTEAFF; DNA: TGCGCCAGCAGCTTGGCCCTCGTAAAGGACACTGAAGCTTTCTTT
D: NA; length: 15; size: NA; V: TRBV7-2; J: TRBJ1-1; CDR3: CASSLAYRGGTEAFF; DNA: TGTGCCAGCAGCTTAGCGTACCGGGGGGGGACTGAAGCTTTCTTT
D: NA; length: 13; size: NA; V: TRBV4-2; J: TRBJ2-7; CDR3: CASSRGPEREQYF; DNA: TGTGCCAGCAGCCGCGGTCCGGAGCGCGAGCAGTACTTC
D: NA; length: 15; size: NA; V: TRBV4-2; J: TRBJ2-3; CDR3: CASSLRGRWEDTQYF; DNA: TGTGCCAGCAGCCTTCGTGGCAGGTGGGAAGATACGCAGTATTTT
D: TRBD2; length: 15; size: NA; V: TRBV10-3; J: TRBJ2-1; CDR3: CAISALREAGHEQFF; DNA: TGTGCCATCTCTGCTCTGCGGGAGGCCGGACATGAGCAGTTCTTC
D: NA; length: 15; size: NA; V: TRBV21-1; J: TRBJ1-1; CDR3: CASTPGRVKNTEAFF; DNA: TGTGCCAGCACTCCTGGACGGGTAAAGAACACTGAAGCTTTCTTT
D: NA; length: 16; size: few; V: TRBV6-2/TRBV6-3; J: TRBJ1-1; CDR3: CASSYPKQGQNTEAFF; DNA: TGTGCCAGCAGTTACCCAAAACAGGGTCAGAACACTGAAGCTTTCTTT
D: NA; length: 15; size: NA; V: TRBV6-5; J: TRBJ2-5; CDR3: CASSLNGPEKETQYF; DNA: TGTGCCAGCAGTCTGAACGGGCCCGAAAAAGAGACCCAGTACTTC
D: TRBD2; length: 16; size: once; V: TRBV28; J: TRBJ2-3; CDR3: CASSLWREVGGDTQYF; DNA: TGTGCCAGCAGTTTGTGGCGGGAGGTGGGAGGGGATACGCAGTATTTT
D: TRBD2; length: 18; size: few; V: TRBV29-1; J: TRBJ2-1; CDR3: CSVISSGRGLSSYNEQFF; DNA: TGCAGCGTTATTTCTAGCGGGAGGGGGCTAAGCTCCTACAATGAGCAGTTCTTC
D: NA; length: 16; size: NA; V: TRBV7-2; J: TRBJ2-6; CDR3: CASSFRPGTGANVLTF; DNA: TGTGCCAGCAGCTTCCGACCAGGGACTGGGGCCAACGTCCTGACTTTC